Listed below are T cell receptor beta chains from one sample, sequenced in a study of blood T cell repertoires in COVID-19. The protocol was immunoSEQ multiplex PCR, while the TCRdb copy is restricted to in-frame clones and leaves out a portion. The data hold 130,000 or so clones, with almost 90% observed a single time. The sample consisted of peripheral blood. The receptor set was obtained from an older woman with acute or convalescent COVID-19. Each CDR3 is given with its conserved first and last residue. The D gene is left open where the match is weak. Rows give clone size only sometimes, using once, few, many, or a class for an expanded clone.

len	abundance	j_gene	v_gene	d_gene	CDR3aa	CDR3nt
14	.	TRBJ1-6	TRBV4-3	.	CASSLNLRSSPLHF	TGCGCCAGCAGCCTCAACTTACGGTCTTCACCCCTCCACTTT
16	.	TRBJ1-1	TRBV28	TRBD1	CASTSPASGGNTEAFF	TGTGCCAGCACCTCCCCCGCCTCAGGGGGTAACACTGAAGCTTTCTTT
14	.	TRBJ2-7	TRBV2	TRBD2	CASTVIGTSGEQYF	TGTGCCAGCACCGTAATCGGGACTAGTGGCGAGCAGTACTTC
15	.	TRBJ1-6	TRBV6-5	.	CAISTGRPLNSPLHF	TGTGCCATATCGACGGGGAGACCTCTCAATTCACCCCTCCACTTT
16	.	TRBJ2-2	TRBV19	TRBD1	CASSRRGTGGTGELFF	TGTGCCAGTAGCCGTAGGGGGACAGGGGGCACCGGGGAGCTGTTTTTT
14	few	TRBJ1-1	TRBV28	.	CASTPPGGNTEAFF	TGTGCCAGCACCCCCCCGGGGGGGAACACTGAAGCTTTCTTT
15	.	TRBJ1-3	TRBV5-6	.	CASSLEPGPGNTIYF	TGTGCCAGCAGCTTGGAACCGGGTCCTGGAAACACCATATATTTT
14	.	TRBJ2-1	TRBV9	TRBD2	CASSVAGGPYEQFF	TGTGCCAGCAGCGTAGCGGGGGGGCCCTATGAGCAGTTCTTC
15	.	TRBJ1-3	TRBV18	TRBD1	CASSPIQGFGNTIYF	TGTGCCAGCTCACCCATACAGGGGTTCGGAAACACCATATATTTT
18	.	TRBJ1-5	TRBV19	TRBD1	CASNKPGQGTFSNQPQHF	TGTGCCAGTAACAAGCCAGGACAGGGGACCTTCAGCAATCAGCCCCAGCATTTT
13	.	TRBJ2-7	TRBV6-5	.	CASKLTGAGEQYF	TGTGCCAGCAAACTGACAGGAGCAGGCGAGCAGTACTTC
14	.	TRBJ2-7	TRBV28	TRBD2	CASRRLAVRHEQYF	TGTGCCAGCAGGCGACTAGCAGTGCGCCACGAGCAGTACTTC
16	.	TRBJ1-5	TRBV7-2	TRBD1	CASSSRQGYSNQPQHF	TGTGCCAGCAGCTCCCGACAGGGATATAGCAATCAGCCCCAGCATTTT
13	once	TRBJ1-2	TRBV19	.	CASSIELSGGYTF	TGTGCCAGTAGTATCGAGTTGTCGGGGGGCTACACCTTC
14	.	TRBJ1-4	TRBV18	TRBD1	CASSLDRGNEKLFF	TGTGCCAGCTCCCTGGACAGGGGAAATGAAAAACTGTTTTTT
13	.	TRBJ1-1	TRBV19	.	CASSSTQNTEAFF	TGTGCCAGTAGTTCAACACAGAACACTGAAGCTTTCTTT
15	.	TRBJ1-1	TRBV3-1/TRBV3-2	.	CASSQAAGLNTEAFF	TGTGCCAGCAGCCAAGCTGCAGGGTTGAACACTGAAGCTTTCTTT
15	.	TRBJ1-5	TRBV7-6	.	CASSPIGQGNQPQHF	TGTGCCAGCAGTCCCATCGGACAAGGCAATCAGCCCCAGCATTTT
17	.	TRBJ2-1	TRBV4-3	TRBD2	CASSPSTSGGSYNEQFF	TGCGCCAGCAGCCCTTCGACTAGCGGTGGCTCCTACAATGAGCAGTTCTTC
13	.	TRBJ1-1	TRBV6-6	.	CASSQLGHTEAFF	TGTGCCAGCAGCCAATTGGGGCACACTGAAGCTTTCTTT
13	.	TRBJ1-5	TRBV5-4	.	CASSLERDQPQHF	TGTGCCAGCAGCTTGGAACGAGATCAGCCCCAGCATTTT
15	.	TRBJ1-2	TRBV3-1/TRBV3-2	TRBD1	CASSHRDRGLEGYTF	TGTGCCAGCAGCCATCGGGACAGGGGTTTAGAAGGCTACACCTTC
13	.	TRBJ2-7	TRBV6-5	.	CASSSGTPYEQYF	TGTGCCAGCAGTTCCGGGACACCCTACGAGCAGTACTTC
15	.	TRBJ2-2	TRBV6-2/TRBV6-3	.	CASSYLDLGTGELFF	TGTGCCAGCAGTTATCTCGACTTGGGCACCGGGGAGCTGTTTTTT
16	few	TRBJ2-1	TRBV5-1	TRBD1	CASSLVPSRGQNEQFF	TGCGCCAGCAGCTTAGTTCCGTCCAGGGGGCAAAATGAGCAGTTCTTC
12	.	TRBJ1-1	TRBV10-3	.	CAISESGTEAFF	TGTGCCATCAGTGAATCCGGGACTGAAGCTTTCTTT
13	.	TRBJ2-7	TRBV18	.	CASSPQGTYEQYF	TGTGCCAGCTCACCGCAGGGGACCTACGAGCAGTACTTC
16	.	TRBJ2-1	TRBV14	TRBD1	CASSRTGQIVYNEQFF	TGTGCCAGCAGCCGGACGGGACAGATTGTCTACAATGAGCAGTTCTTC
12	.	TRBJ1-2	TRBV28	.	CASTRRVGGYTF	TGTGCCAGCACCCGCCGGGTTGGTGGCTACACCTTC
15	.	TRBJ2-3	TRBV18	TRBD1	CASSPEGTGLDTQYF	TGTGCCAGCTCACCAGAAGGGACAGGGTTGGATACGCAGTATTTT
14	.	TRBJ2-3	TRBV10-3	.	CAICGGADTDTQYF	TGTGCCATCTGTGGCGGGGCCGATACAGATACGCAGTATTTT
14	.	TRBJ1-2	TRBV7-2	.	CASSSRQSNYGYTF	TGTGCCAGCAGCTCCAGACAGTCTAACTATGGCTACACCTTC
17	.	TRBJ2-3	TRBV7-2	TRBD2	CASSLARLAGSTDTQYF	TGTGCCAGCAGCTTAGCGCGGCTAGCGGGGAGCACAGATACGCAGTATTTT
14	once	TRBJ1-1	TRBV4-1	.	CASSQGQGNTEAFF	TGCGCCAGCAGCCAAGGGCAGGGGAACACTGAAGCTTTCTTT
19	.	TRBJ2-1	TRBV4-3	TRBD2	CASSPLGVAGVSSYNEQFF	TGCGCCAGCAGCCCTCTAGGGGTAGCGGGGGTGAGCTCCTACAATGAGCAGTTCTTC